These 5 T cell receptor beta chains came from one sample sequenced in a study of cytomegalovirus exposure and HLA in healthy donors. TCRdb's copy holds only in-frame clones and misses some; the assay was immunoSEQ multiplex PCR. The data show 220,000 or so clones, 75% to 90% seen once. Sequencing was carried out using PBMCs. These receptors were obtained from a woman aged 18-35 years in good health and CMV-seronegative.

DNA of the CDR3: TGCAGTGTCCCCGTCTCCTACGAGCAGTACTTC. It yields the protein CSVPVSYEQYF. This chain joins TRBV20-1 and TRBJ2-7; D gene unclear. The CDR3 sequence is 11 residues long. CDR1 is DFQATT, CDR2 SNEGSKA, per germline (reference sequence). V was clipped by 7 bases and J by 0 bases, with 7 bases between them.

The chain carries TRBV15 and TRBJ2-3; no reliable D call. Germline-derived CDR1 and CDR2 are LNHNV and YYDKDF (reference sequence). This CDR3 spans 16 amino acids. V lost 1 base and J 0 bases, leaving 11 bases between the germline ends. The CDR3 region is CATSRGIQYSTDTQYF. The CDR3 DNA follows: TGTGCCACCAGCAGAGGTATTCAGTATAGCACAGATACGCAGTATTTT.

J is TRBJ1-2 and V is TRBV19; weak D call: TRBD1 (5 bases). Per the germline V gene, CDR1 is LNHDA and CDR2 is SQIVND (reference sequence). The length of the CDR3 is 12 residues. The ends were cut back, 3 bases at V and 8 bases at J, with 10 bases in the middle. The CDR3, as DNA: TGTGCCAGTAGTATGGGGACCGGAGGCTACACCTTC. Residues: CASSMGTGGYTF.

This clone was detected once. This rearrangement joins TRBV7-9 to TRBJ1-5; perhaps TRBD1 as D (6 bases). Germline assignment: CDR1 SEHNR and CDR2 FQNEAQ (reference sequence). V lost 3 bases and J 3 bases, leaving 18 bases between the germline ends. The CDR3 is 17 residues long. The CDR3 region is CASSFGSSGVDNQPQHF. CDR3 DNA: TGTGCCAGCAGCTTTGGTTCATCAGGGGTTGACAATCAGCCCCAGCATTTT.

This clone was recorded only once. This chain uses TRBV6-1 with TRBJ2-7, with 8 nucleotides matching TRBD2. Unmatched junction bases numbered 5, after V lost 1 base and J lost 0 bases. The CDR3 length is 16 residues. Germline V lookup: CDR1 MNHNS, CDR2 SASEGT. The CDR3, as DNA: TGTGCCAGCAGTGAAGGACTAGCGCATAGCTCCTACGAGCAGTACTTC. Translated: CASSEGLAHSSYEQYF.